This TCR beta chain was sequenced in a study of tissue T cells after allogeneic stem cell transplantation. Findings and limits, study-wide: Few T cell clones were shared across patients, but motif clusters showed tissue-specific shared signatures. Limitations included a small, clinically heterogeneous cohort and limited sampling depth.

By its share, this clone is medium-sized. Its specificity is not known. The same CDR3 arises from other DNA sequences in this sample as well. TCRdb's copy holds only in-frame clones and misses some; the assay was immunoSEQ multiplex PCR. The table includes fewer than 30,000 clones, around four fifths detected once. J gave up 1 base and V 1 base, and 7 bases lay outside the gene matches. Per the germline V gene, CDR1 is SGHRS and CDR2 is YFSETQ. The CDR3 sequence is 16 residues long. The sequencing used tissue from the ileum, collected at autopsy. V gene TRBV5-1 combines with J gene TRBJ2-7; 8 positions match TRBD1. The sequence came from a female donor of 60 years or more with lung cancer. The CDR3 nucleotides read TGCGCCAGCAGCTTGTTCTCAGGGGGCCTTTCCTACGAGCAGTACTTC. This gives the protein CASSLFSGGLSYEQYF.